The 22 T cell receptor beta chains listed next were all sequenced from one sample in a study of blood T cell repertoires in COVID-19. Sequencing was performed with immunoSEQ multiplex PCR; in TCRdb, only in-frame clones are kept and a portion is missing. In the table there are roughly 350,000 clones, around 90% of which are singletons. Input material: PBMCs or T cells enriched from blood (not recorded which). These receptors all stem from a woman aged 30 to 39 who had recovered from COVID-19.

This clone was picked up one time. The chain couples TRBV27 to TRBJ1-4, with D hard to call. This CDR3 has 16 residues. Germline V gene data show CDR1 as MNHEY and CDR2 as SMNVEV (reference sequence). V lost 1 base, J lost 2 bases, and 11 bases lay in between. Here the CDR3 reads CASSLLSRFTNEKLFF. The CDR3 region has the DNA TGTGCCAGCAGTTTATTATCCCGGTTTACTAATGAAAAACTGTTTTTT.

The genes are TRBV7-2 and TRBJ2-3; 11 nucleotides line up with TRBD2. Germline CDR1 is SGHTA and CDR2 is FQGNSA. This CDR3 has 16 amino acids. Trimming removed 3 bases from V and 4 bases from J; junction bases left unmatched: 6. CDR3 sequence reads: CASSFSSGRSADTQYF. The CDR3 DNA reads TGTGCCAGCAGCTTCTCTAGCGGGAGGTCCGCAGATACGCAGTATTTT.

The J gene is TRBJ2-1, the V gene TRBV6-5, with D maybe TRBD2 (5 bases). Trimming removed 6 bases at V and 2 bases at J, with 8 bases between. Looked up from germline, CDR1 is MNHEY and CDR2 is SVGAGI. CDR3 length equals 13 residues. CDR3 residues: CASRAGAYNEQFF. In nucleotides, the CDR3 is TGTGCCAGCAGGGCCGGGGCCTACAATGAGCAGTTCTTC.

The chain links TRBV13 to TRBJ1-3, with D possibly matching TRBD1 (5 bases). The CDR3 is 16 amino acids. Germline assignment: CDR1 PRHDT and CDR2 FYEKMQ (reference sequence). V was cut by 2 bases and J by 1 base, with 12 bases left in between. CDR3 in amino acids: CASSLTDQGSGNTIYF. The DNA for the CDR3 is TGTGCCAGCAGCTTAACGGACCAGGGATCTGGAAACACCATATATTTT.

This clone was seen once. The CDR3 sequence is CASSPDRGVTEAFF. The CDR3 coding sequence is TGTGCCAGCAGTCCCGACAGGGGGGTCACTGAAGCTTTCTTT. This chain links TRBV28 with TRBJ1-1; 9 bases are shared with TRBD1. The junction had 5 bases not matched to a gene; V was cut back by 5 bases and J by 4 bases. Germline V gene sequence: CDR1 MDHEN, CDR2 SYDVKM. The CDR3 is made up of 14 amino acids.

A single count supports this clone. Here the CDR3 DNA reads TGTGCCAGCAGGCTCCTAGACAGTGGTGAGCAGTTCTTC. Residues: CASRLLDSGEQFF. This chain joins TRBV12-3 or TRBV12-4 and TRBJ2-1, with a weak D call TRBD1 (5 bases). V lost 6 bases, J lost 9 bases, and 15 bases lay in between. The CDR3 extends over 13 amino acids.

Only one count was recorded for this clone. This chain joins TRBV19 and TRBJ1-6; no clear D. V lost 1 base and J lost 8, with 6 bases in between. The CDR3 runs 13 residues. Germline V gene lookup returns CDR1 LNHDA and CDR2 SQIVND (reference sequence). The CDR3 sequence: CASSIVPDSPLHF. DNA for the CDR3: TGTGCCAGTAGTATAGTTCCGGATTCACCCCTCCACTTT.

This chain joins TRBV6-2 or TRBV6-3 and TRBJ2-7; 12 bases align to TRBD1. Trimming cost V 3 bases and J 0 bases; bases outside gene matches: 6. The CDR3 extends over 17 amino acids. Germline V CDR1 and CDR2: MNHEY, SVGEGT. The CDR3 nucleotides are TGTGCCAGCAGTTATCAGCCGGGACAGGGGGCCTCCTACGAGCAGTACTTC. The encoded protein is CASSYQPGQGASYEQYF.

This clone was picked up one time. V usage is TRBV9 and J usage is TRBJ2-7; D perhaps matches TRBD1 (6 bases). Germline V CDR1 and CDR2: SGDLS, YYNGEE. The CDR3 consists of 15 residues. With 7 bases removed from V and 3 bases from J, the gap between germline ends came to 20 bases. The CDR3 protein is CASGRLGAGDYEQYF. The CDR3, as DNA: TGTGCCAGCGGTCGATTGGGGGCGGGCGACTACGAGCAGTACTTC.

DNA for the CDR3: TGTGCCAGCAGCTCACCGGGACTAGCCTACGAGCAGTACTTC. As protein: CASSSPGLAYEQYF. This chain connects TRBV7-2 to TRBJ2-7, with 8 nucleotides matching TRBD2. The ends lost 4 bases at V and 2 bases at J; junction bases unmatched: 4. Germline CDR1 is SGHTA and CDR2 is FQGNSA. The CDR3 loop spans 14 amino acids.

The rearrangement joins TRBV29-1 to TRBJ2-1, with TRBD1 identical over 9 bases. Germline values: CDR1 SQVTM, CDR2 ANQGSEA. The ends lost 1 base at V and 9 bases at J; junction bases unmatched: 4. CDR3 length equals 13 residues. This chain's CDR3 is CSVEVGQGVEQFF. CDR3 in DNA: TGCAGCGTTGAAGTGGGACAGGGTGTTGAGCAGTTCTTC.

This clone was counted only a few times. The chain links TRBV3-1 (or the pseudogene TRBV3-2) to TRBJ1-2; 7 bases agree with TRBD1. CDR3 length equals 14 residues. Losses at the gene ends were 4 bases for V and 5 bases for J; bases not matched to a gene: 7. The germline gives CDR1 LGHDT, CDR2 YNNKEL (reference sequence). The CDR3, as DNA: TGTGCCAGCAGCCGAGAAGGGACAGTTTATGGCTACACCTTC. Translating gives CASSREGTVYGYTF.

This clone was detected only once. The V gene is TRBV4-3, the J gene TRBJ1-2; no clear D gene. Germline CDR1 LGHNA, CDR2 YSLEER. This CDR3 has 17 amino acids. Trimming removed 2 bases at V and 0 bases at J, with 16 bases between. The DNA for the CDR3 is TGCGCCAGCAGCCAACCCTCCCCACAGCCCCCTAACTATGGCTACACCTTC. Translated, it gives CASSQPSPQPPNYGYTF.

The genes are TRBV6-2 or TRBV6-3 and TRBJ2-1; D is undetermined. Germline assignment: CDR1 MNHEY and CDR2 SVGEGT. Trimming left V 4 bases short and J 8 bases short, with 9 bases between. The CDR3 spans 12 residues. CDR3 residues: CASSSWAHEQFF. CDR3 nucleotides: TGTGCCAGCAGTTCTTGGGCCCATGAGCAGTTCTTC.

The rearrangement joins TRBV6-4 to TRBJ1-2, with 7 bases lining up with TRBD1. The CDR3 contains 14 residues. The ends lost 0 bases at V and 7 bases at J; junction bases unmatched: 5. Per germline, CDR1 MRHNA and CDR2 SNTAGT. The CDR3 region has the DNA TGTGCCAGCAGTGACTCCTGGCAGGGGGGTGGCTACACCTTC. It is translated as CASSDSWQGGGYTF.

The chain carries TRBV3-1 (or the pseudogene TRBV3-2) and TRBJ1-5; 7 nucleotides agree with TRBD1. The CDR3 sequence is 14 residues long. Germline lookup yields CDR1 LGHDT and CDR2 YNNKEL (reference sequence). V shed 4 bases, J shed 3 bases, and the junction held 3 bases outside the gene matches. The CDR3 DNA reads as TGTGCCAGCAGCCCAGGGACAGTCAATCAGCCCCAGCATTTT. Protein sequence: CASSPGTVNQPQHF.

The CDR3: CASSWDRGGQPQHF. CDR3 nucleotides: TGTGCCAGCAGTTGGGACAGAGGTGGTCAGCCCCAGCATTTT. The rearrangement links TRBV28 to TRBJ1-5; 7 bases fit TRBD1. CDR3 length equals 14 residues. V gave up 4 bases and J gave up 6 bases; unmatched junction bases: 6. CDR1 is MDHEN and CDR2 is SYDVKM in the germline V gene.

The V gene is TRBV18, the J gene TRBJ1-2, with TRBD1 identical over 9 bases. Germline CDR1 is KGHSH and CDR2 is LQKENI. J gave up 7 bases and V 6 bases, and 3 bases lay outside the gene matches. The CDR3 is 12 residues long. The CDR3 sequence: CASSLGQGGYTF. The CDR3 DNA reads TGTGCCAGCTCTCTGGGACAGGGTGGCTACACCTTC.

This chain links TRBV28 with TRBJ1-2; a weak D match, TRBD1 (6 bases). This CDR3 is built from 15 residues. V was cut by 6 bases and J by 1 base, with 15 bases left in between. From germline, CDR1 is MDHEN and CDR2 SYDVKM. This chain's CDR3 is CASRTGSRDNYGYTF. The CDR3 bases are TGTGCCAGCAGAACAGGGAGTCGCGATAACTATGGCTACACCTTC.

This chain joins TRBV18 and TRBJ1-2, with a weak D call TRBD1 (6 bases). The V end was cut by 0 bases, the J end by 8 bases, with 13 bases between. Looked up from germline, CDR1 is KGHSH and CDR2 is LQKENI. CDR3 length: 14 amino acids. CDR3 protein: CASSPPHREGGYTF. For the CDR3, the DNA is TGTGCCAGCTCACCACCTCACAGGGAAGGGGGCTACACCTTC.

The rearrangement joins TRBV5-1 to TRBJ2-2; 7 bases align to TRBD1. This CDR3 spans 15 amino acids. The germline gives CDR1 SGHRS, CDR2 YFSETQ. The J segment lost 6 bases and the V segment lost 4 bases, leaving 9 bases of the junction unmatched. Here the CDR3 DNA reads TGCGCCAGCAGCAGCCCCGGGACAGCGGCCGGGGAGCTGTTTTTT. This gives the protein CASSSPGTAAGELFF.

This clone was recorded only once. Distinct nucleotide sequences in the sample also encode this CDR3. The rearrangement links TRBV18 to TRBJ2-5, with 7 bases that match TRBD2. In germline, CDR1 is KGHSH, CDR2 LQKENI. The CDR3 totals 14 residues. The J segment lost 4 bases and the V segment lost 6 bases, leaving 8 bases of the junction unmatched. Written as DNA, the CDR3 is TGTGCCAGCTCCCCCTCGGGCGGGGGAGAGACCCAGTACTTC. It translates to CASSPSGGGETQYF. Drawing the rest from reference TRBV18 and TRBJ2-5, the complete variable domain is NAGVMQNPRHLVRRRGQEARLRCSPMKGHSHVYWYRQLPEEGLKFMVYLQKENIIDESGMPKERFSAEFPKEGPSILRIQQVVRGDSAAYFCASSPSGGGETQYFGPGTRLLVL.